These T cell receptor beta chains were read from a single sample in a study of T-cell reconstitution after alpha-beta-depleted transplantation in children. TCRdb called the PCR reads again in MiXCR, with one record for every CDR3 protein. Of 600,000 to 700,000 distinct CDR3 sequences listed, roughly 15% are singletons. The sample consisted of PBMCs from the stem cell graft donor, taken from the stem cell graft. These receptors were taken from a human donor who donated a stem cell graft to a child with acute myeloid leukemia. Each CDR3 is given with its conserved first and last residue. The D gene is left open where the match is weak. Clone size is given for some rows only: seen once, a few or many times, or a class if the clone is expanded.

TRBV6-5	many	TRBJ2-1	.	TGTGCCAGCAGTTACTCGAAAGACGGCAATGAGCAGTTCTTC	CASSYSKDGNEQFF
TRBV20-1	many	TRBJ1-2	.	TGCAGTGCTAGAGATATGGGCTCGGGCAGGGAGGACTATGGCTACACCTTC	CSARDMGSGREDYGYTF
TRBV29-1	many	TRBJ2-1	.	TGCAGCGTTGCACCGGTCAGGGGAAGAAATGAGCAGTTCTTC	CSVAPVRGRNEQFF
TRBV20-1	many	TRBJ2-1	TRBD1	TGCAGTGCAAGGGACAGGGATGTGTCCTACAATGAGCAGTTCTTC	CSARDRDVSYNEQFF
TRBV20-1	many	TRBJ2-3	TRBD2	TGCAGTGCCCCCTCACTAATGGGGGAGGGGAATACGCAGTATTTT	CSAPSLMGEGNTQYF
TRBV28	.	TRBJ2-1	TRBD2	TGTGCCAGCAACACCTATACTAGCGGGGTTCGCTACAATGAGCAGTTCTTC	CASNTYTSGVRYNEQFF
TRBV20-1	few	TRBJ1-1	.	TGCAGTGCTAGAGGTGGGAGAGGGGGAGACACTGAAGCTTTCTTT	CSARGGRGGDTEAFF
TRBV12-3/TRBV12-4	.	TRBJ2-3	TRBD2	TGTGCCAGCAGTTCTCTAGCGGGACAAAGCACAGATACGCAGTATTTT	CASSSLAGQSTDTQYF
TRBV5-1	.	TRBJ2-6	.	TGCGCCAGCAGCTTGGCCGGAGGGGATGTGGCCAACGTCCTGACTTTC	CASSLAGGDVANVLTF
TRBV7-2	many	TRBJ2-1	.	TGTGCCAGCAGCTTAGAGAGGGGGGCCTCCTACAATGAGCAGTTCTTC	CASSLERGASYNEQFF
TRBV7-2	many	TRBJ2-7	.	TGTGCCAGCAGCTTAGGCGGGGAATCCTACGAGCAGTACTTC	CASSLGGESYEQYF
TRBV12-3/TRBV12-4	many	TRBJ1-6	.	TGTGCCAGCACGAATGCGGCAGGGCTCTCACCCCTCCACTTT	CASTNAAGLSPLHF
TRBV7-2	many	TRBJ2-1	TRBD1	TGTGCCAGCAGCTTAATGGGAGACAGGGCCAATGAGCAGTTCTTC	CASSLMGDRANEQFF
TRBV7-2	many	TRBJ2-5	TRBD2	TGTGCCAGCAGCCCCGAGGCGGGGGAGTTACAAGAGACCCAGTACTTC	CASSPEAGELQETQYF
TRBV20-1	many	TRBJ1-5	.	TGCAGTGCTAGCCCTCAGGTGGGAGGCAATCAGCCCCAGCATTTT	CSASPQVGGNQPQHF